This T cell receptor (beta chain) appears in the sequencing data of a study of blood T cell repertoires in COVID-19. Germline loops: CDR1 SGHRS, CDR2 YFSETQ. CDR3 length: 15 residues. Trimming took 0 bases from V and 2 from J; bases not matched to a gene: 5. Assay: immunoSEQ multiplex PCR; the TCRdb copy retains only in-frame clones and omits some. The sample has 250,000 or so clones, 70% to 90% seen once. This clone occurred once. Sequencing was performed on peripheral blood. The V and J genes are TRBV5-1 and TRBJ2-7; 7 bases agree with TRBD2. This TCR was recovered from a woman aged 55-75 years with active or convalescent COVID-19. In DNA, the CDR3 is TGCGCCAGCAGCTTGGATCCAGGGAGGGCCTACGAGCAGTACTTC. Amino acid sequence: CASSLDPGRAYEQYF.